Listed below are T cell receptor beta chains from one sample, sequenced in a study of T-cell reconstitution after alpha-beta-depleted transplantation in children. TCRdb analysed the PCR reads with MiXCR anew, one entry per CDR3 protein. In the table there are some 450,000 distinct CDR3 sequences, approximately 42% of which are singletons. Sample: PBMCs, taken before TCRalphabeta/CD19-depleted stem cell transplant. The receptor set was obtained from a girl aged 2 to 9 with aplastic anemia, due to receive a stem cell transplant. Both conserved end residues are part of each CDR3.

TRBV13	TRBJ1-1	CASSPRLGQGTEAFF
TRBV15	TRBJ2-7	CATSRDEMNEQYF
TRBV20-1	TRBJ2-3	CSGGGGRTDTQYF
TRBV7-9	TRBJ2-3	CASSDAASKSPDTQYF
TRBV20-1	TRBJ2-5	CSARKASGHDHIQETQYF
TRBV27	TRBJ2-1	CASSETPAGGYNEQFF
TRBV7-2	TRBJ1-1	CASSLRRGTEAFF
TRBV5-1	TRBJ2-1	CASSQATSGVSSYNEQFF
TRBV5-5	TRBJ2-1	CASSLGGGEGDEQFF
TRBV7-9	TRBJ2-1	CASSLRLEPEQFF
TRBV7-2	TRBJ1-1	CASSVTSNTEAFF
TRBV4-1	TRBJ2-2	CASSHEGGELFF
TRBV5-1	TRBJ2-1	CASSLATASGRSYNEQFF
TRBV12-3/TRBV12-4	TRBJ2-6	CASSLHGSPGANVLTF
TRBV15	TRBJ2-7	CATFSGEGPYEQYF
TRBV7-2	TRBJ2-1	CASSLVRPYNEQFF
TRBV6-2/TRBV6-3	TRBJ2-1	CASSYATGSYNEQFF
TRBV5-1	TRBJ1-1	CASSLKTIGNTEAFF
TRBV28	TRBJ2-7	CASSRGQGIAYEQYF
TRBV11-2	TRBJ1-1	CASSLSPGQAENTEAFF
TRBV5-5	TRBJ1-2	CASSLERRPGGENGYTF
TRBV19	TRBJ1-5	CASSNTAGGNQPQHF
TRBV4-1	TRBJ2-6	CASSQGSGSGANVLTF